Below, 27 T cell receptor beta chains from the same sample are listed, as sequenced in a study of blood T cells in healthy people across ages. Through a sample-barcoded 5' primer and a J-beta primer mix, a second PCR was run for roughly 6 to 11 cycles. TCRdb reprocessed the 5' RACE reads with MiXCR, giving one entry per CDR3 protein. This table holds more than 750,000 distinct CDR3 sequences, roughly 29% found once. This same sample was also taken into another study, of T cells of mothers and their children.

Sequenced: blood. The receptors originated from a woman aged 40 to 50 in good health.

In its sample, this clonotype was seen many times. This chain uses TRBV28 with TRBJ2-7; TRBD1 matches at 7 bases. The germline gives CDR1 MDHEN, CDR2 SYDVKM. This CDR3 comprises 15 residues. Trimming removed 5 bases from V and 3 bases from J; junction bases left unmatched: 10. This CDR3 is CASSLTGTDLYEQYF. In DNA form, the CDR3 reads TGTGCCAGCAGTCTTACCGGGACAGACCTCTACGAGCAGTACTTC.

This sequence joins TRBV27 and TRBJ2-5, with a possible D match to TRBD2 (7 bases). Germline CDR1 MNHEY, CDR2 SMNVEV (reference sequence). CDR3 size: 14 residues. V was shortened by 10 bases and J by 11 bases, with 26 bases between the two germline ends. CDR3 loop: CATVKGRGDNEQYF. The CDR3 bases are TGTGCCACCGTTAAAGGCCGGGGGGACAATGAGCAGTACTTC.

The V gene is TRBV12-3 or TRBV12-4, the J gene TRBJ1-1, with D possibly TRBD1 on 5 matching bases. The V and J ends lost 5 bases and 0 bases respectively, with 13 bases between them. The CDR3 is 15 amino acids. The chain's CDR3 is CASSVSGPMNTEAFF. The CDR3 DNA reads as TGTGCCAGCAGTGTGTCGGGGCCGATGAACACTGAAGCTTTCTTT.

This clonotype was counted a few times. This chain links TRBV6-5 with TRBJ1-4; possible D gene TRBD1, 6 bases. The V gene lost 6 bases and the J gene lost 3 bases, with 8 bases spanning the gap. This CDR3 is 13 amino acids long. Germline values: CDR1 MNHEY, CDR2 SVGAGI. CDR3 region: CASSRGPNEKLFF. The CDR3 nucleotides read TGTGCCAGCAGCAGGGGCCCTAATGAAAAACTGTTTTTT.

The chain links TRBV12-3 or TRBV12-4 to TRBJ1-2, with D maybe TRBD1 (6 bases). V was trimmed by 3 bases and J by 7 bases, leaving 15 bases between them. The CDR3 is 14 amino acids. This CDR3 is CASSFRDTRSGYTF. CDR3 DNA sequence: TGTGCCAGCAGTTTCCGGGACACGAGGAGTGGCTACACCTTC.

This clonotype has only a few counts. The J gene is TRBJ2-3, the V gene TRBV20-1; 11 bases are a match to TRBD1. V was pared by 1 base and J by 3 bases, with 6 bases of the junction left unmatched. CDR1 DFQATT and CDR2 SNEGSKA come from the germline V gene (reference sequence). CDR3 length equals 16 residues. In DNA form, the CDR3 reads TGCAGTGCTAGAGCCCCCGGGACAGGGGGTACAGATACGCAGTATTTT. Translation: CSARAPGTGGTDTQYF.

This clonotype has only a few counts. The chain uses TRBV15 and TRBJ2-2; D is possibly TRBD2 (5 bases). Germline values: CDR1 LNHNV, CDR2 YYDKDF (reference sequence). The CDR3 sequence is 18 residues long. V was pared by 2 bases and J by 5 bases, with 21 bases between. CDR3: CATSRLSRGKGLTGELFF. In DNA, the CDR3 is TGTGCCACCAGCAGACTCTCACGAGGGAAGGGATTGACCGGGGAGCTGTTTTTT.

At least ten counts were recorded for this clonotype. J is TRBJ1-1 and V is TRBV6-5; maybe TRBD1 (6 bases). V lost 2 bases and J 4 bases, leaving 20 bases between the germline ends. The CDR3 totals 17 residues. The V gene's germline CDR1 is MNHEY and CDR2 SVGAGI. CDR3 in amino acids: CASSYRTSRGWSTEAFF. In DNA, the CDR3 is TGTGCCAGCAGTTACCGGACTTCCAGGGGTTGGAGCACTGAAGCTTTCTTT.

This clonotype was counted at least ten times. CDR3 bases: TGTGCCAGCAGTGCCTCATTAGGACGCGAGCAGTACTTC. Translation: CASSASLGREQYF. The chain carries TRBV28 and TRBJ2-7; D is unresolved. There are 13 residues in the CDR3. The V end lost 5 bases, the J end lost 6 bases, and 14 bases lay between the germline ends. Germline V gene sequence: CDR1 MDHEN, CDR2 SYDVKM.

Only one count was recorded for this clonotype. A much more abundant neighbour one base away suggests this may be a read error. V usage is TRBV6-6 and J usage is TRBJ1-2, with TRBD1 matching 9 bases. This CDR3 spans 14 amino acids. J was trimmed by 9 bases and V by 5 bases; bases with no gene match: 10. Germline V gene lookup returns CDR1 MNHNY and CDR2 SVGAGI (reference sequence). The CDR3 DNA reads TGTGCCAGCAGTAAAGGGGGACAGGGCTGCAGCTACACCTTC. Protein product: CASSKGGQGCSYTF.

The table lists this clonotype with a few counts. The rearrangement links TRBV6-2 or TRBV6-3 to TRBJ2-7; TRBD2 matches at 9 bases. The CDR3 is 15 residues long. Germline loops: CDR1 MNHEY, CDR2 SVGEGT. The junction had 4 bases not matched to a gene; V was cut back by 2 bases and J by 2 bases. The CDR3 DNA sequence: TGTGCCAGCAGTTACGAGCTAGCGGGGACCTACGAGCAGTACTTC. Its translation is CASSYELAGTYEQYF.

J is TRBJ2-1 and V is TRBV15; 8 bases agree with TRBD1. V shed 4 bases and J 0 bases; nucleotides not matched to a gene: 5. This CDR3 region has 16 residues. The germline V gene has CDR1 LNHNV and CDR2 YYDKDF (reference sequence). The CDR3 reads CATSIRQGSSYNEQFF. CDR3 in DNA: TGTGCCACCAGCATCCGACAGGGGAGCTCCTACAATGAGCAGTTCTTC. Full variable domain (outside the CDR3, taken from reference TRBV15 and TRBJ2-1): DAMVIQNPRYQVTQFGKPVTLSCSQTLNHNVMYWYQQKSSQAPKLLFHYYDKDFNNEADTPDNFQSRRPNTSFCFLDIRSPGLGDTAMYLCATSIRQGSSYNEQFFGPGTRLTVL.

The chain uses TRBV20-1 and TRBJ2-3, with TRBD1 matching 7 bases. Germline-derived CDR1 and CDR2 are DFQATT and SNEGSKA (reference sequence). CDR3 length equals 15 residues. The trim removed 6 bases at V and 3 bases at J, leaving 12 bases unmatched. CDR3 DNA sequence: TGCAGTGCCGTTCGAGGGGGCGCAAGGACAGATACGCAGTATTTT. It yields the protein CSAVRGGARTDTQYF.

The V and J genes are TRBV4-3 and TRBJ2-2; D possibly corresponds to TRBD2 (5 bases). The CDR3 has 13 residues. V lost 0 bases to trimming and J lost 13 bases, with 12 bases between them. Germline loops: CDR1 LGHNA, CDR2 YSLEER. CDR3 nucleotide sequence: TGCGCCAGCAGCCAAGACCTAGCCCTGCGGCTGTTTTTT. It yields the protein CASSQDLALRLFF.

The chain joins TRBV7-9 to TRBJ1-1, with D hard to call. The CDR3 has 13 residues. CDR1 and CDR2 (germline): SEHNR, FQNEAQ (reference sequence). Trimming removed 5 bases at V and 6 bases at J, with 13 bases between. This CDR3 is CASSLTPQAEAFF. For the CDR3, the DNA is TGTGCCAGCAGCCTAACCCCTCAGGCTGAAGCTTTCTTT.

Ten or more counts support this clonotype. This chain connects TRBV7-2 to TRBJ2-5; either TRBD1 or TRBD2 may fit D (6 bases each). The V and J ends lost 5 bases and 4 bases respectively, with 20 bases between them. The germline CDR1 and CDR2 sequences are SGHTA and FQGNSA. The CDR3 totals 16 residues. The CDR3: CASSPGVGGPGETQYF. As DNA, the CDR3 is TGTGCCAGCAGCCCCGGCGTTGGGGGGCCGGGAGAGACCCAGTACTTC.

The chain carries TRBV2 and TRBJ2-2; D remains unclear. Germline CDR1 SNHLY, CDR2 FYNNEI. V was pared by 3 bases and J by 3 bases, with 2 bases between. The CDR3 sequence is 12 residues long. The DNA of the CDR3 is TGTGCCAGCAGTGACTACACCGGGGAGCTGTTTTTT. Amino acids: CASSDYTGELFF. Full variable domain (outside the CDR3, taken from reference TRBV2 and TRBJ2-2): EPEVTQTPSHQVTQMGQEVILRCVPISNHLYFYWYRQILGQKVEFLVSFYNNEISEKSEIFDDQFSVERPDGSNFTLKIRSTKLEDSAMYFCASSDYTGELFFGEGSRLTVL.

Remarks on this clonotype: This may stem from a read error, because a much larger clone lies one nucleotide away. This chain connects TRBV6-5 to TRBJ2-1; 10 nucleotides align to TRBD1. This CDR3 comprises 14 residues. The germline gives CDR1 MNHEY, CDR2 SVGAGI. V gave up 2 bases and J gave up 11 bases; unmatched junction bases: 6. The CDR3 protein is CASSYETGGRKQFF. The CDR3 region has the DNA TGTGCCAGCAGTTACGAGACAGGGGGCAGAAAGCAGTTCTTC.

The V call is TRBV9, the J call TRBJ2-3, with 7 bases that match TRBD2. The V segment lost 3 bases and the J segment 3 bases; nucleotides outside the gene matches: 7. Per the germline V gene, CDR1 is SGDLS and CDR2 is YYNGEE. CDR3 size: 15 residues. The CDR3 bases are TGTGCCAGCAGCGAGCGACTAGCCGGAACAGATACGCAGTATTTT. Amino acids: CASSERLAGTDTQYF.

The chain has TRBV7-2 and TRBJ1-2; 7 bases match TRBD1. V was pared by 5 bases and J by 6 bases, with 12 bases of the junction left unmatched. The germline V gene has CDR1 SGHTA and CDR2 FQGNSA. This CDR3 contains 15 residues. CDR3 nucleotide sequence: TGTGCCAGCAGCCCCGCAAAAGGGACAGACCATGGCTACACCTTC. Translating gives CASSPAKGTDHGYTF. Full variable domain (rest looked up from reference TRBV7-2 and TRBJ1-2): GAGVSQSPSNKVTEKGKDVELRCDPISGHTALYWYRQSLGQGLEFLIYFQGNSAPDKSGLPSDRFSAERTGGSVSTLTIQRTQQEDSAVYLCASSPAKGTDHGYTFGSGTRLTVV.

This clonotype was seen a few times. This chain links TRBV2 with TRBJ2-7; a possible D gene is TRBD2 (6 bases). This CDR3 spans 17 amino acids. Germline CDR1 reads SNHLY; CDR2 reads FYNNEI. The V and J ends lost 6 bases and 2 bases respectively, with 23 bases between them. Written as DNA, the CDR3 is TGTGCCAGCAGCTTTCGCGCGGGGACGGGAGAAACCTACGAGCAGTACTTC. This sequence encodes CASSFRAGTGETYEQYF.

As for this clonotype: This may come from a read error, since a much larger clone is one base off. V is TRBV28 and J is TRBJ2-7, with TRBD1 matching over 9 bases. The V gene's germline CDR1 is MDHEN and CDR2 SYDVKM. The junction had 16 bases not matched to a gene; V was cut back by 6 bases and J by 7 bases. CDR3 length equals 16 residues. Written as DNA, the CDR3 is TGTGCCAGCAGACCGCCTCCCGGACAGGGGACGGAGGAGCAGTACTTC. Translation gives CASRPPPGQGTEEQYF. The variable domain in full, completed from reference TRBV28 and TRBJ2-7, reads DVKVTQSSRYLVKRTGEKVFLECVQDMDHENMFWYRQDPGLGLRLIYFSYDVKMKEKGDIPEGYSVSREKKERFSLILESASTNQTSMYLCASRPPPGQGTEEQYFGPGTRLTVT.

The J gene is TRBJ2-1, the V gene TRBV20-1; the D call may be TRBD1 or TRBD2 (5 bases each). Trimming shortened V by 5 bases and J by 0 bases, and 20 bases separated the two germline ends. This CDR3 has 17 residues. Germline CDR1 reads DFQATT; CDR2 reads SNEGSKA (reference sequence). The CDR3 DNA sequence: TGCAGTGCTCCCGGGGCTTCCCACTCCGGCTCCTACAATGAGCAGTTCTTC. It specifies CSAPGASHSGSYNEQFF.

The gene calls are TRBV20-1 and TRBJ2-7; TRBD1 might be the D (5 bases). CDR1 and CDR2 from the germline V gene are DFQATT and SNEGSKA (reference sequence). V lost 0 bases and J 3 bases, leaving 15 bases between the germline ends. The CDR3 extends over 15 amino acids. In DNA form, the CDR3 reads TGCAGTGCTAGAGATCCCCTCCGGACAAACTACGAGCAGTACTTC. It translates to CSARDPLRTNYEQYF.

The rearrangement joins TRBV2 to TRBJ2-1; 10 positions agree with TRBD1. Germline V gives CDR1 SNHLY, CDR2 FYNNEI. J was trimmed by 9 bases and V by 3 bases; bases with no gene match: 2. CDR3 length equals 13 residues. The CDR3 spells CASSEGQGCEQFF. CDR3 bases: TGTGCCAGCAGTGAGGGACAGGGGTGTGAGCAGTTCTTC. Complete variable domain (other parts from reference TRBV2 and TRBJ2-1): EPEVTQTPSHQVTQMGQEVILRCVPISNHLYFYWYRQILGQKVEFLVSFYNNEISEKSEIFDDQFSVERPDGSNFTLKIRSTKLEDSAMYFCASSEGQGCEQFFGPGTRLTVL.

This sequence joins TRBV7-2 and TRBJ2-7; TRBD1 might be the D (5 bases). The germline V and J ends were trimmed by 1 base and 3 bases, with 7 bases remaining between them. Germline-derived CDR1 and CDR2 are SGHTA and FQGNSA. The CDR3 extends over 13 amino acids. CDR3 region: CTSSLGRVYEQYF. In DNA, the CDR3 is TGTACCAGCAGCTTAGGCAGGGTCTACGAGCAGTACTTC.

The chain uses TRBV7-6 and TRBJ2-3; 10 bases are a match to TRBD2. The CDR3 is made up of 16 amino acids. The germline V gene has CDR1 SGHVS and CDR2 FNYEAQ. Trimming at V came to 5 bases and at J to 4 bases, leaving 9 bases not matched to a gene. The CDR3 DNA reads TGTGCCAGCAGCCACCTAGCGGGGGAGGGCCCAGATACGCAGTATTTT. It translates to CASSHLAGEGPDTQYF.